This T cell receptor (beta chain) was obtained from a study of blood T cell repertoires in COVID-19 (dated by TCRdb to 2018 to 2021). About the study as a whole: Collaborator samples came from the United States, Italy and Spain and covered acute and convalescent phases of COVID-19. The prospective study material was composed of cDNA or gDNA derived from T cells, B-cell-depleted T cells, or PBMCs. The dataset comprised deeply sampled blood TCRbeta repertoires from subjects exposed to, actively infected with, or recovered from COVID-19. A freely available public database, intended as a resource for researchers studying the immune response to SARS-CoV-2, is where the repertoires were released. The samples were drawn from two sources: the first 160 participants of the ongoing ImmuneRACE study, and 1,000 to 1,500 subjects contributed by 6 global collaborators. A de-identified subject ID, COVID-19 status, age in years and sex were almost always included in the sample metadata. Where HLA class I and class II types were available, the types were taken from metadata supplied by the sample provider, not from assay-based typing.

Whole blood was collected in K2EDTA tubes by collaborating institutions according to the institutions' own protocols. Collaborator samples were shipped for TCRbeta analysis as frozen whole blood, isolated PBMCs, or DNA extracted from either sample type. The research as a whole found: The amount of clinical and demographic metadata varied by source and participant and was provided uncurated.

TCRbeta CDR3 regions were amplified from genomic DNA by means of the immunoSEQ Assay, a bias-controlled multiplex PCR. From the authors' description of their analysis: Nucleated cell counts per sample were estimated from amplification of reference gene primers within the assay. To quantify the absolute abundance of each unique TCRbeta CDR3 rearrangement, sequence reads were collapsed and filtered. For each sample, productive Simpson clonality was calculated as the square root of Simpson's diversity index across productive rearrangements. Held by TCRdb, this immuneACCESS table contains in-frame sequences only and omits some clones. Under half of the omission traces to an unresolved V gene where checked; the cause of the rest is unknown. V and J calls and clone size are copied from that table; D and trimming were computed from the DNA. The table for this sample lists approximately 250,000 clones; 75% to 85% of them were counted only once. The top ten clonotypes cover more than 5.5% of the sample.

In the case of this clone: This clone's antigen is unknown. One base away there is no much larger clone; base qualities are not given.

Material for sequencing was peripheral blood. This sequence was found in a human donor in a cohort sampled during active COVID-19.

The CDR3 protein sequence reads: CASSSTGLGNTIYF. The sequenced DNA: TGTGCCAGCAGTTCGACAGGGCTTGGAAACACCATATATTTT. The chain couples TRBV28 to TRBJ1-3, with 7 middle bases fitting TRBD1. The germline V and J ends show losses of 4 bases and 3 bases respectively, and no gene match explains 3 bases of the junction. The germline V gene provides CDR1 MDHEN and CDR2 SYDVKM. Counted from cysteine to phenylalanine, this CDR3 has 14 amino acids. The sequence is cut down to CDR3 DNA, 42 bases in frame from base 1.